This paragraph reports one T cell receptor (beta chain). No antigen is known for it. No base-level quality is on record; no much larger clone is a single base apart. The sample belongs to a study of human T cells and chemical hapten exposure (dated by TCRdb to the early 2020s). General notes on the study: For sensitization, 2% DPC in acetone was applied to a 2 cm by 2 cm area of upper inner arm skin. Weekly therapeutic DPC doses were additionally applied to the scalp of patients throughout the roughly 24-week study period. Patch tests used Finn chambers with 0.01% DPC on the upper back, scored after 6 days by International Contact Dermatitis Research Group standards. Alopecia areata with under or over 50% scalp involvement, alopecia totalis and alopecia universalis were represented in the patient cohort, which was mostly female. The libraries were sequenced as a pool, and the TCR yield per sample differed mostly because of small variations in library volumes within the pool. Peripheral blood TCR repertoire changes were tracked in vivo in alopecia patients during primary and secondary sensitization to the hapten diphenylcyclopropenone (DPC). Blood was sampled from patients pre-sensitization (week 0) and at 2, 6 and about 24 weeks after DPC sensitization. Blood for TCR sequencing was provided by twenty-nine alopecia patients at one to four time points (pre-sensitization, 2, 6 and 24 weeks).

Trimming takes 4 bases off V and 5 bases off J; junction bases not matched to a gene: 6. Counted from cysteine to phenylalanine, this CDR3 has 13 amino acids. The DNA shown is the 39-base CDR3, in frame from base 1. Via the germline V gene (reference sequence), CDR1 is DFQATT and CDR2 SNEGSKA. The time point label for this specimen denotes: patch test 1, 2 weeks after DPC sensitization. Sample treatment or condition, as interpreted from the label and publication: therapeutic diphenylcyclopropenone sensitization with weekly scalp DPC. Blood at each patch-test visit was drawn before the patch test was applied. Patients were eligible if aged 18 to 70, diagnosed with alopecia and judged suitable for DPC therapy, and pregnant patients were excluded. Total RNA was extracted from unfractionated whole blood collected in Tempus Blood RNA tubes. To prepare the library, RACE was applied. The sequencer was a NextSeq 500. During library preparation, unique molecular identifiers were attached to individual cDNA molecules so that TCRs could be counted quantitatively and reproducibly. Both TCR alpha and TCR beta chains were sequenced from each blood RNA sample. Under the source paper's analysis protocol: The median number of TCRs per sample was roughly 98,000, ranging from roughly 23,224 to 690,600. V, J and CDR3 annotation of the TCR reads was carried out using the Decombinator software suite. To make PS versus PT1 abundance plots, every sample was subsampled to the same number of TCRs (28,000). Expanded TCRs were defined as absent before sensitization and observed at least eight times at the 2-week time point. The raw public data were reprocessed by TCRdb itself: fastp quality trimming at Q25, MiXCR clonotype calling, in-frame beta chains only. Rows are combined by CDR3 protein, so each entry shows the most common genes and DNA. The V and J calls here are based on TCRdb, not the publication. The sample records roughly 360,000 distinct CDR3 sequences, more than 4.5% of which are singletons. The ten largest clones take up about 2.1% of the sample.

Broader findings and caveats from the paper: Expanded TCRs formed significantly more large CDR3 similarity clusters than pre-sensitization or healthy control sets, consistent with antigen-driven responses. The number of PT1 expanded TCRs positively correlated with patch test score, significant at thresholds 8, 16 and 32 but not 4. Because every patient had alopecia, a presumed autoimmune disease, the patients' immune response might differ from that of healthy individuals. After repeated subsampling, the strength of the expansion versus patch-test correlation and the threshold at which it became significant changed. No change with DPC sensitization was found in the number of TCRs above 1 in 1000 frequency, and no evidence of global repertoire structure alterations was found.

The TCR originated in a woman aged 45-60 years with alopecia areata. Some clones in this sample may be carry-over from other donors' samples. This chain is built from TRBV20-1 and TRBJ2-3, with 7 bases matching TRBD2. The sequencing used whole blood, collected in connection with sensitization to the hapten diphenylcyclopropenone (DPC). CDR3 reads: CSAKTSDKDTQYF. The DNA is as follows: TGCAGTGCTAAAACTAGCGATAAAGATACGCAGTATTTT.